These 18 T cell receptor beta chains came from one sample sequenced in a study of shared clonotypes between healthy human individuals. The table came from immunoSEQ multiplex PCR; TCRdb's copy has only in-frame clones and leaves some out. Among 2 million to 2.5 million clones listed, about 95% were seen once. CD45RO negativity and positive selection for CCR7 defined naive CD8 cells, a population that excluded terminally differentiated effector memory CD45RA+ cells. The sample taken for sequencing was naive CD8+ T cells sorted from blood. The receptors come from a man aged 18 to 30 in good health.

The V call is TRBV4-2, the J call TRBJ2-7, with TRBD2 matching over 7 bases. V shed 3 bases and J 2 bases; nucleotides not matched to a gene: 16. The CDR3 covers 18 residues. The germline gives CDR1 LGHNA, CDR2 YNFKEQ. The DNA for the CDR3 is TGTGCCAGCAGCCAGGAAAAGTCTCTAGCGGAGCTCACCTACGAGCAGTACTTC. Residues: CASSQEKSLAELTYEQYF.

This chain links TRBV7-2 with TRBJ2-1; D unclear. Germline V gene sequence: CDR1 SGHTA, CDR2 FQGNSA. The V end was cut by 1 base, the J end by 8 bases, with 15 bases between. The CDR3 sequence is 15 residues long. CDR3 nucleotide sequence: TGTGCCAGCAGCTTAGATGGGGTCTTCCGGGATGAGCAGTTCTTC. Residues: CASSLDGVFRDEQFF.

This chain uses TRBV6-5 with TRBJ2-2; weak D call: TRBD2 (5 bases). V was cut by 2 bases and J by 3 bases, with 7 bases left in between. The length of the CDR3 is 14 residues. The germline CDR1 and CDR2 sequences are MNHEY and SVGAGI. The DNA of the CDR3 is TGTGCCAGCAGTTACGGGAGTGACACCGGGGAGCTGTTTTTT. This sequence encodes CASSYGSDTGELFF.

V is TRBV9 and J is TRBJ1-4, with D unresolved. V lost 0 bases to trimming and J lost 8 bases, with 11 bases between them. The germline gives CDR1 SGDLS, CDR2 YYNGEE. The CDR3 consists of 14 residues. CDR3 residues: CASSVDLSSEKLFF. The CDR3, as DNA: TGTGCCAGCAGCGTAGACTTGTCAAGCGAAAAACTGTTTTTT.

This clone was found a few times. This same CDR3 is encoded by further DNA sequences in the sample. The chain employs TRBV11-2 and TRBJ2-7; no clear D gene. CDR3 length equals 13 residues. The germline CDR1 and CDR2 sequences are SGHAT and FQNNGV. Trimming took 0 bases from V and 3 from J, leaving 6 bases between them. The CDR3 protein is CASSLDRDYEQYF. The CDR3 nucleotides read TGTGCCAGCAGCTTAGATAGGGACTACGAGCAGTACTTC.

With respect to this clone: Different DNA sequences within this sample yield the same CDR3. The J gene is TRBJ2-7, the V gene TRBV27; D gene ambiguous. Deletions cut 5 bases from V and 1 base from J, with 6 bases between. In germline, CDR1 is MNHEY, CDR2 SMNVEV (reference sequence). The CDR3 spans 12 residues. CDR3 protein: CASSPPSYEQYF. The CDR3 DNA reads as TGTGCCAGCAGTCCGCCATCCTACGAGCAGTACTTC.

The chain joins TRBV30 to TRBJ1-2; TRBD1 aligns across 8 bases. Germline values: CDR1 GTSNPN, CDR2 SVGIG (reference sequence). The CDR3 runs 14 residues. Unmatched junction bases numbered 7, after V lost 3 bases and J lost 4 bases. The CDR3 bases are TGTGCCTGGAGCGCCGGACAGGGCTCCTATGGCTACACCTTC. Translated, it gives CAWSAGQGSYGYTF. The variable domain in full, completed from reference TRBV30 and TRBJ1-2, reads SQTIHQWPATLVQPVGSPLSLECTVEGTSNPNLYWYRQAAGRGLQLLFYSVGIGQISSEVPQNLSASRPQDRQFILSSKKLLLSDSGFYLCAWSAGQGSYGYTFGSGTRLTVV.

In this sample, this clone turned up once. J is TRBJ1-6 and V is TRBV7-9, with a tentative D call TRBD1 (6 bases). With 5 bases removed from V and 7 bases from J, the gap between germline ends came to 18 bases. The length of the CDR3 is 16 residues. CDR1 is SEHNR and CDR2 is FQNEAQ in the germline V gene (reference sequence). The CDR3 DNA sequence: TGTGCCAGCAGCCCAGCAAGTGTTGACAGGAATTCACCCCTCCACTTT. This gives the protein CASSPASVDRNSPLHF.

CDR3 nucleotides: TGCAGCGTTGAACGGACTAGCGGGAGAGGATACGAGCAGTACTTC. Translation gives CSVERTSGRGYEQYF. This sequence joins TRBV29-1 and TRBJ2-7, with TRBD2 identical over 13 bases. V gave up 2 bases and J gave up 4 bases; unmatched junction bases: 5. CDR1 is SQVTM and CDR2 is ANQGSEA in the germline V gene. This CDR3 is built from 15 residues.

The chain recombines TRBV28 with TRBJ1-2, with a weak D call TRBD1 (6 bases). Germline values: CDR1 MDHEN, CDR2 SYDVKM. The CDR3 sequence is 18 residues long. Trimming left V 6 bases short and J 6 bases short, with 29 bases between. The CDR3: CASRTYREAGTYEHGYTF. The CDR3 bases are TGTGCCAGCAGGACGTACAGGGAAGCGGGCACCTACGAGCATGGCTACACCTTC.

This chain joins TRBV9 and TRBJ1-2; D is perhaps TRBD1 (6 bases). Germline CDR1 is SGDLS and CDR2 is YYNGEE. This CDR3 spans 17 amino acids. Trimming pared 1 base from V and 2 bases from J, leaving 18 bases between. The CDR3 bases are TGTGCCAGCAGCGTACTGCCAGGGGAGGGTTTAAACTATGGCTACACCTTC. Translation: CASSVLPGEGLNYGYTF.

The chain couples TRBV10-2 to TRBJ2-7, with 12 positions matching TRBD2. The CDR3 is 15 amino acids. V gave up 7 bases and J gave up 3 bases; unmatched junction bases: 7. Germline CDR1 reads WSHSY; CDR2 reads SAAADI. The CDR3 sequence is CASMPSGGAVYEQYF. The CDR3, as DNA: TGCGCCAGCATGCCTAGCGGGGGGGCAGTCTACGAGCAGTACTTC.

As concerns this clone: The identical CDR3 is also encoded by other nucleotide sequences in the sample. The rearrangement joins TRBV11-2 to TRBJ1-1, with D possibly matching TRBD1 (5 bases). Germline lookup yields CDR1 SGHAT and CDR2 FQNNGV. The CDR3 has 14 amino acids. The ends were cut back, 2 bases at V and 3 bases at J, with 10 bases in the middle. CDR3: CASSLQGGYTEAFF. In nucleotides, the CDR3 is TGTGCCAGCAGCTTACAGGGTGGCTACACTGAAGCTTTCTTT.

The chain uses TRBV5-4 and TRBJ2-7; the D is unclear. The CDR3 covers 16 residues. Germline lookup yields CDR1 SGHNT and CDR2 YYREEE (reference sequence). The V gene lost 0 bases and the J gene lost 0 bases, with 13 bases spanning the gap. The CDR3 spells CASSLDRAYSSYEQYF. Here the CDR3 DNA reads TGTGCCAGCAGCTTGGATCGAGCGTATAGCTCCTACGAGCAGTACTTC.

The chain links TRBV27 to TRBJ2-7; 7 bases align to TRBD1. This CDR3 is built from 13 residues. Germline-derived CDR1 and CDR2 are MNHEY and SMNVEV (reference sequence). With V trimmed by 5 bases and J by 5 bases, 6 bases remained unmatched. CDR3 loop: CASSETGAHEQYF. CDR3 coding DNA: TGTGCCAGCAGTGAAACAGGGGCGCACGAGCAGTACTTC.

The chain uses TRBV4-3 and TRBJ1-1, with D hard to call. The CDR3 is 13 amino acids. Per germline, CDR1 LGHNA and CDR2 YSLEER. Trimming stripped 4 bases from V and 5 bases from J, with 11 bases between. CDR3 sequence: CASSPRGGTEAFF. The CDR3 coding sequence is TGCGCCAGCAGCCCTCGCGGTGGGACTGAAGCTTTCTTT.

The CDR3 loop is CASSPPQGGQHEKLFF. In nucleotides, the CDR3 is TGTGCCAGCAGTCCACCCCAAGGGGGTCAGCATGAAAAACTGTTTTTT. The genes are TRBV27 and TRBJ1-4, with D perhaps matching TRBD1 (6 bases). V lost 5 bases and J lost 6, with 19 bases in between. The CDR3 loop spans 16 amino acids. The V gene's germline CDR1 is MNHEY and CDR2 SMNVEV (reference sequence). The full variable domain, with the rest looked up from reference TRBV27 and TRBJ1-4, is EAQVTQNPRYLITVTGKKLTVTCSQNMNHEYMSWYRQDPGLGLRQIYYSMNVEVTDKGDVPEGYKVSRKEKRNFPLILESPSPNQTSLYFCASSPPQGGQHEKLFFGSGTQLSVL.

The chain recombines TRBV2 with TRBJ2-1; D is ambiguous. The V gene lost 7 bases and the J gene lost 0 bases, with 7 bases spanning the gap. Germline values: CDR1 SNHLY, CDR2 FYNNEI. This CDR3 has 13 amino acids. CDR3 sequence: CASTTLSYNEQFF. The CDR3 DNA follows: TGTGCCAGCACGACGCTCTCCTACAATGAGCAGTTCTTC.